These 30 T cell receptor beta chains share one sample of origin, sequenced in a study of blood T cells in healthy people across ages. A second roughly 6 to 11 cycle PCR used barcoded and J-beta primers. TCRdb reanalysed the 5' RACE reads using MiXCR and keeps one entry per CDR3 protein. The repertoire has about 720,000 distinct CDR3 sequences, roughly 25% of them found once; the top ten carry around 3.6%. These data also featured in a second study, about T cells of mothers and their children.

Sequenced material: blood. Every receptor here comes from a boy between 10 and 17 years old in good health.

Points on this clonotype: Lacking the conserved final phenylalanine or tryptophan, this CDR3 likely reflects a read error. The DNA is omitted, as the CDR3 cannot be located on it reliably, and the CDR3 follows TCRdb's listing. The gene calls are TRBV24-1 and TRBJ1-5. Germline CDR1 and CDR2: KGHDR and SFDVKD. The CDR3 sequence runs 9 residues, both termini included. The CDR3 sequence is CATNPGALL.

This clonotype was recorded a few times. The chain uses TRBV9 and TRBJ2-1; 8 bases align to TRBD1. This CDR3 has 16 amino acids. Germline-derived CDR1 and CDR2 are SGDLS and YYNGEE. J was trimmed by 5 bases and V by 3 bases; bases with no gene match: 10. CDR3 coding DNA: TGTGCCAGCAGCGCAGCTGATGGACAGGGTAACAATGAGCAGTTCTTC. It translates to CASSAADGQGNNEQFF.

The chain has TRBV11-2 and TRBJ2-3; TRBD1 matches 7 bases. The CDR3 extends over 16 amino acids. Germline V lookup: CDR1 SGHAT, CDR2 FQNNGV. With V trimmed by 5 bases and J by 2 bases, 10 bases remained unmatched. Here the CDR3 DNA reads TGTGCCAGCAGCCCCCTCCGGGACAGCTCCACAGATACGCAGTATTTT. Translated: CASSPLRDSSTDTQYF.

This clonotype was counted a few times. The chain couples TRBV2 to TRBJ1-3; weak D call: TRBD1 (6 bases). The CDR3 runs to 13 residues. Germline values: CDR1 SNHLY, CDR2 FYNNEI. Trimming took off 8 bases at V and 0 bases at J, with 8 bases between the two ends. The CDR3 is CASGQFSGNTIYF. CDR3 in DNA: TGTGCCAGCGGACAGTTCTCTGGAAACACCATATATTTT.

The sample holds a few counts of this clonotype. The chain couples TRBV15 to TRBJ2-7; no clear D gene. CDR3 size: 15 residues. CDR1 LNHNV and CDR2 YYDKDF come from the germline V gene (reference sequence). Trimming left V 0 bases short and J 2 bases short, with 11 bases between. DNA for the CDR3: TGTGCCACCAGCAGAGATCGAAGGGCACCCTACGAGCAGTACTTC. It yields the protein CATSRDRRAPYEQYF.

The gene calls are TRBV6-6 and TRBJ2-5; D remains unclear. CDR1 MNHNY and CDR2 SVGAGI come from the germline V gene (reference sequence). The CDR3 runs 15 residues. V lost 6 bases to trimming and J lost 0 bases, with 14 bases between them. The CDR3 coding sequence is TGTGCCAGCAGGGCTTTGGGATCAAACCAAGAGACCCAGTACTTC. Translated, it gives CASRALGSNQETQYF.

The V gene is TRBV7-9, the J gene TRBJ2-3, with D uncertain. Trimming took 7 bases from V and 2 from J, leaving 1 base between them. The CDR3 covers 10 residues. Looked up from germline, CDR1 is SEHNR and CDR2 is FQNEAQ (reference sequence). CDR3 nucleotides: TGTGCCAGCAACACAGATACGCAGTATTTT. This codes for CASNTDTQYF.

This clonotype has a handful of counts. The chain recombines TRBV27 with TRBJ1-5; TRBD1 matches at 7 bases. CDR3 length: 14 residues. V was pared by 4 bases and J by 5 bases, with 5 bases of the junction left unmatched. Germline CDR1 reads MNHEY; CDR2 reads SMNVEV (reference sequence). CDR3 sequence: CASSSQGVHQPQHF. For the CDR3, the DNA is TGTGCCAGCAGTTCCCAGGGGGTTCATCAGCCCCAGCATTTT.

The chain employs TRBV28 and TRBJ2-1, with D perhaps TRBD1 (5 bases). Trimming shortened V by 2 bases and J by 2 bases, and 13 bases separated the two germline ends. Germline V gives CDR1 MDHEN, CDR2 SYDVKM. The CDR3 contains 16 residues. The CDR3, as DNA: TGTGCCAGCAGTTTACTTGTCGGCAGGGCCTACAATGAGCAGTTCTTC. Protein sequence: CASSLLVGRAYNEQFF. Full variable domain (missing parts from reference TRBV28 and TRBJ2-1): DVKVTQSSRYLVKRTGEKVFLECVQDMDHENMFWYRQDPGLGLRLIYFSYDVKMKEKGDIPEGYSVSREKKERFSLILESASTNQTSMYLCASSLLVGRAYNEQFFGPGTRLTVL.

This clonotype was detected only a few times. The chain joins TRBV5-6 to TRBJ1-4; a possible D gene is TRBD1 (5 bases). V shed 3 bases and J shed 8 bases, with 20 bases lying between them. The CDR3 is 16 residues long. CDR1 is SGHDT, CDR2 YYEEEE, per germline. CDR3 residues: CASSSPGARQNEKLFF. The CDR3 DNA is TGTGCCAGCAGCTCCCCTGGAGCTAGACAGAACGAAAAACTGTTTTTT. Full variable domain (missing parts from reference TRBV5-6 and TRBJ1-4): DAGVTQSPTHLIKTRGQQVTLRCSPKSGHDTVSWYQQALGQGPQFIFQYYEEEERQRGNFPDRFSGHQFPNYSSELNVNALLLGDSALYLCASSSPGARQNEKLFFGSGTQLSVL.

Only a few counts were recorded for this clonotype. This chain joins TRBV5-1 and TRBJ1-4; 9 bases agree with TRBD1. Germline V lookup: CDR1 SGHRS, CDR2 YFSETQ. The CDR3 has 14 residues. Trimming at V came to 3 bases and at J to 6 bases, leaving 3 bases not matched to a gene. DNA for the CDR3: TGCGCCAGCAGCTGGGACAGGGCGGATGAAAAACTGTTTTTT. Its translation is CASSWDRADEKLFF.

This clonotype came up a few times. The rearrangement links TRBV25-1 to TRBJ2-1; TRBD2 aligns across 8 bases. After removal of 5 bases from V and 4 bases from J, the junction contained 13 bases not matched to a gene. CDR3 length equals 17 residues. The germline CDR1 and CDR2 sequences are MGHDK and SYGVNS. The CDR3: CASSPHAGTRLYNEQFF. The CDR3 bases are TGTGCCAGCAGTCCACACGCCGGGACTAGACTATACAATGAGCAGTTCTTC.

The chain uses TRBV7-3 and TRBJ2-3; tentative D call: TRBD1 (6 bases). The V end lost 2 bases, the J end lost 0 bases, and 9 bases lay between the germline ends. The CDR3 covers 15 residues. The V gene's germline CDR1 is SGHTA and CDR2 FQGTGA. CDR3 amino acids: CASSLGQKSTDTQYF. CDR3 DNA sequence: TGTGCCAGCAGCTTAGGACAGAAAAGCACAGATACGCAGTATTTT.

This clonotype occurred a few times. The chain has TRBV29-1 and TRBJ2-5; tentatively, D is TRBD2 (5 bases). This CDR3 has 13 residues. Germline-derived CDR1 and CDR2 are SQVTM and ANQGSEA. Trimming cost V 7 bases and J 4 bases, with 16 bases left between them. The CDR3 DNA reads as TGCAGCGCTGACGGCGTCCGGGGAGAGACCCAGTACTTC. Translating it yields CSADGVRGETQYF.

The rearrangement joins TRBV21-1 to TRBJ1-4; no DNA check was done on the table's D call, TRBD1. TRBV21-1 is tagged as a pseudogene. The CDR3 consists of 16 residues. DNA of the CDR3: TGTGCCAGCAGCAAAGTGGAGACAGGGGGGGTTGAAAAACTGTTTTTT. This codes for CASSKVETGGVEKLFF.

CDR3 region: CASTGTGSGKLFF. For the CDR3, the DNA is TGTGCCAGTACCGGGACAGGGTCTGGAAAACTGTTTTTT. This rearrangement joins TRBV25-1 to TRBJ1-4; 9 nucleotides align to TRBD1. Germline V gives CDR1 MGHDK, CDR2 SYGVNS. J was trimmed by 10 bases and V by 9 bases; bases with no gene match: 9. CDR3 length: 13 residues.

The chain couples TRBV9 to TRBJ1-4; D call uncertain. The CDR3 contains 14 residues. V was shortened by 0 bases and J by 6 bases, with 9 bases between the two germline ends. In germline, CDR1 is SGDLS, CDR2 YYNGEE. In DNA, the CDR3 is TGTGCCAGCAGCGTAGGAAACAGAGATGAAAAACTGTTTTTT. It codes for CASSVGNRDEKLFF.

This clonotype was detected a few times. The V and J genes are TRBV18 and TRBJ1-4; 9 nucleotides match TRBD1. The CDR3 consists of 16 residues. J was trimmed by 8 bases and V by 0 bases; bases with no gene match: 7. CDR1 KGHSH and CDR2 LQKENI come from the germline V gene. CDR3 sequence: CASSPPGQGGEEKLFF. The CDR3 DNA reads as TGTGCCAGCTCACCACCGGGACAGGGAGGGGAAGAAAAACTGTTTTTT.

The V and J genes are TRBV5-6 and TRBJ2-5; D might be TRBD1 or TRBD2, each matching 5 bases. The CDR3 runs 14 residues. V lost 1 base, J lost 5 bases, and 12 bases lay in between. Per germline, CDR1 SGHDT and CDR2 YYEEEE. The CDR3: CASSLFTGGETQYF. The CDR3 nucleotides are TGTGCCAGCAGCTTGTTTACAGGAGGCGAGACCCAGTACTTC.

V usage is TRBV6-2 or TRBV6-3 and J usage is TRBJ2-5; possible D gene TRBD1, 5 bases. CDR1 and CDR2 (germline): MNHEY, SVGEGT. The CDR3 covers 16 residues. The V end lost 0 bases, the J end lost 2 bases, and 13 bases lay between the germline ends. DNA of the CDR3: TGTGCCAGCAGTTACTCGGTGAAGGGGAAGCAAGAGACCCAGTACTTC. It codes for CASSYSVKGKQETQYF.

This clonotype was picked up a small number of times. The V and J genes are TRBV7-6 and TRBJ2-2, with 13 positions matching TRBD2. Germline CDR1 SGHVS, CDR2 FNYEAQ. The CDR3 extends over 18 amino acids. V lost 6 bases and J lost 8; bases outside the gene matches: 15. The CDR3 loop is CASSYLSPRTSGSGELFF. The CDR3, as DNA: TGTGCCAGCAGTTACCTTAGTCCCCGGACTAGCGGGAGTGGGGAGCTGTTTTTT.

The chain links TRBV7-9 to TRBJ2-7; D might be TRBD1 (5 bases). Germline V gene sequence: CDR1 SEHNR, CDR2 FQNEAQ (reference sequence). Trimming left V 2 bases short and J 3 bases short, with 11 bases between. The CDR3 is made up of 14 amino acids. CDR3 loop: CASSLSQDFYEQYF. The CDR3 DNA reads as TGTGCCAGCAGCTTATCACAGGATTTCTACGAGCAGTACTTC.

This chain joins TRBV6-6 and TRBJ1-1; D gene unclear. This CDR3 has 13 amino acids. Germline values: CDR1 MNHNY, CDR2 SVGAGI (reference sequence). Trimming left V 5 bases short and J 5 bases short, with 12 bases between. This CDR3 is CASSPSVATEAFF. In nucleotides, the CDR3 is TGTGCCAGCAGTCCTTCGGTTGCGACTGAAGCTTTCTTT.

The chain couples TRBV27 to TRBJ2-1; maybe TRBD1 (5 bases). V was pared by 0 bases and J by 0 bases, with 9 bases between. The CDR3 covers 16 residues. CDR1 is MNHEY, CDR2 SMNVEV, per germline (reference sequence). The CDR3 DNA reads TGTGCCAGCAGTTTATCGGGGCCTACCTCCTACAATGAGCAGTTCTTC. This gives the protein CASSLSGPTSYNEQFF.

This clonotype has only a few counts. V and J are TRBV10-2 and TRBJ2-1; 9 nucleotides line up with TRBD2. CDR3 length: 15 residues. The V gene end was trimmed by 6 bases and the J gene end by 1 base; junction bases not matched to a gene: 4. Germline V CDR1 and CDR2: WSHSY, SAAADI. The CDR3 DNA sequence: TGCGCCAGCAGGGCGGCGGGGGGGTCCTACAATGAGCAGTTCTTC. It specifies CASRAAGGSYNEQFF.

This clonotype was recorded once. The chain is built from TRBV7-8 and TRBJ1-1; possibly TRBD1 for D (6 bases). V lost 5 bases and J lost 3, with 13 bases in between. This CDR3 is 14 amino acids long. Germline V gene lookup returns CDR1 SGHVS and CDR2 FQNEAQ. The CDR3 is CASSARTEDTEAFF. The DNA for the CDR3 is TGTGCCAGCAGCGCCCGGACAGAAGACACTGAAGCTTTCTTT.

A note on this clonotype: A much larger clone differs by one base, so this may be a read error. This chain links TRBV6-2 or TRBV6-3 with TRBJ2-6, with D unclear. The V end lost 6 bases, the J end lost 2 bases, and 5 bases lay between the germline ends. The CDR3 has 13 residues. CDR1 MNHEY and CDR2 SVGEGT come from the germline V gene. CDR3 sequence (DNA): TGTGCCAGCAGATTTACTGGGGCCAACGTCCTGACTTTC. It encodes CASRFTGANVLTF.

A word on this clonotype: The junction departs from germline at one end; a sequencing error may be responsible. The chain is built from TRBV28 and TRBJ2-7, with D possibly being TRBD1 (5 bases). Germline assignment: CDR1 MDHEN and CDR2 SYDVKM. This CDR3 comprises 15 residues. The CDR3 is CASSLQAAPLGHFIF. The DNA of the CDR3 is TGTGCCAGCAGTTTACAGGCAGCCCCTCTAGGACACTTCATCTTC.

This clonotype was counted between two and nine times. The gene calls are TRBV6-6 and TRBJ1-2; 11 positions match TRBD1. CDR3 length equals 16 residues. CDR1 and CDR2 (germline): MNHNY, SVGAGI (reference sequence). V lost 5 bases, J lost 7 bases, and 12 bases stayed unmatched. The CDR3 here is CASSQNGQGALGGYTF. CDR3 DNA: TGTGCCAGCAGTCAAAACGGACAGGGGGCTTTGGGTGGCTACACCTTC.

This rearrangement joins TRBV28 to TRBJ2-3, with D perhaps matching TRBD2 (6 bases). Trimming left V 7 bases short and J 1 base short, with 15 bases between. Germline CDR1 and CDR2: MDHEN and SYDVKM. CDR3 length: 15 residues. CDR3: CASNGPGGGTDTQYF. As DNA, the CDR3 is TGTGCCAGCAACGGGCCAGGCGGGGGCACAGATACGCAGTATTTT.